Sequencing of this T cell receptor beta chain was carried out in a study of blood T cells in healthy people across ages (dated by TCRdb to the mid-2010s). Background for the entire study: In model experiments, roughly one uniquely barcoded TCR beta cDNA molecule per two T cells was captured by template switching. Donors were grouped into four age groups: young (average roughly 15 years), middle-aged (roughly 38), aged (around 56) and long-lived (less than 85). Age-related changes in TCR beta repertoire diversity were measured in the study by deep sequencing normalized with unique cDNA molecular identifiers. To avoid experimental bias, donors of different ages were spread randomly across the sequencing lanes. For two donors (one aged 18 to 30 and one aged 80 or older), the study analyzed two additional independent replicas of 1 million unique cDNA reads from the same blood draw. Overall results and qualifications from the work: Bulk unsorted PBMC profiling prevented conclusive comparison of naive and antigen-experienced compartments. The long-lived group showed more naive CD4+ T cells, fewer expanded clones and increased TCR diversity than the aged group, suggesting age selection. As age increased, observed TCR beta diversity per million T cells dropped in a roughly linear way, and a significant reduction was already evident by age approximately 40. Total diversity estimates from one million sequenced T cells were considered lower bounds and underestimates. The CMV infection status of donors was not known, potentially confounding age-related changes in expanded clonotypes. A strong correlation was found between observed TCR beta diversity and the percentage of naive T cells measured by flow cytometry.

The roughly 39 donors, aged 6 to 90 years, were systemically healthy Caucasian individuals from Russia. Roughly 10 milliliters of peripheral blood were collected from each donor into EDTA-treated Vacutainer tubes. Ficoll-Paque density-gradient centrifugation was used to isolate PBMCs, with at least 7 million per sample. Trizol reagent was used to extract total RNA from PBMCs, with at least 5.5 micrograms per sample. For every donor, flow cytometry on a PBMC aliquot measured the percentage of naive CD45RAhigh/CD27high T cells. Looking up the germline V gene yields CDR1 SGHAT and CDR2 FQNNGV. The CDR3 goes from the cysteine to the phenylalanine over 16 residues. Solely the CDR3 DNA is kept, with 48 bases framed from the first base. The junction carries 14 bases between V and J, which are trimmed by 5 bases and 0 bases respectively. The library was prepared using 5' RACE. Instrument on record: Illumina HiSeq 2500. A second PCR of roughly 6 to 11 cycles was run with a J-beta primer mix and a sample-barcoded 5' primer. Each TCR beta cDNA molecule received a unique molecular identifier from a template-switch 5' adaptor carrying 12 random nucleotides. Each sample yielded at least 2.5 million CDR3-containing paired-end reads. First-strand cDNA was synthesized from all RNA with the Mint cDNA synthesis kit, primed by a TRBC-specific oligonucleotide. Following uracil-DNA glycosylase treatment, a first 18-cycle PCR with universal primers M1SS and BC2_uni_R was performed on all cDNA. For the original study's pipeline: For normalization, 1 million high-quality reads were randomly selected from each sample, with every read carrying a distinct molecular identifier. Instead of being binned into consensus sequences, reads with shared molecular identifiers were discarded. MiTCR, set to a Q25 quality threshold and the strictest error-elimination algorithm, was used for CDR3 identification, clonotype clustering and error correction. A nonparametric unseen species model with Euler transformation was used to estimate a lower bound on total TCR beta diversity. The public sequencing data were trimmed at Q25 with fastp and processed into clonotypes with MiXCR by TCRdb, which kept only in-frame beta chains. Under each unique CDR3 protein, matching rows form one entry showing the most common genes and DNA. TCRdb, not the authors, supplied the V and J calls. The sample includes about 1,800,000 distinct CDR3 sequences, with 28% observed a single time. Jointly, the top ten make up 7.7% of the sample.

As regards this clonotype: There is no known antigen for this receptor. No quality values exist for individual bases; no much larger clone is one base distant.

The chain joins TRBV11-2 to TRBJ2-1; the D gene is unclear. What was sequenced was blood. The TCR was taken from a woman in her 30s in good health. The DNA sequence follows: TGTGCCAGCAGCCCTCAGACCGCCCGCTCCTACAATGAGCAGTTCTTC. Translation gives CASSPQTARSYNEQFF.